This T cell receptor beta chain was recorded in a study of T cells in Graves' hyperthyroidism and ophthalmopathy. Whole-study findings and limits: Most clonotypes that expanded in the thyroid above 0.001 also showed up in blood.

Pregnant or lactating patients were excluded, as were those with uncontrolled infection or other autoimmune disease. Together with thyroid ultrasound, orbital computed tomography, serum thyroxine and TRAb, clinical symptoms were used for diagnoses. Fresh 10 ml peripheral blood yielded PBMCs. Using RNA transcripts as the source, TCR beta CDR3 regions were amplified. HTBI primers drove first-round RT-PCR of the TCR CDR3. TCRdb analysed the multiplex PCR reads with MiXCR anew, one entry per CDR3 protein. In the table there are hundreds of thousands of distinct CDR3 sequences, approximately 40% of which are singletons. This clonotype was counted only a few times. What it recognizes is unknown. The V gene's germline CDR1 is SNHLY and CDR2 FYNNEI. This CDR3 contains 13 residues. Trimming cost V 5 bases and J 6 bases, with 13 bases left between them.

This sequence was found in a man younger than 35 with Graves' hyperthyroidism. Sequenced input: blood. The V gene is TRBV2, the J gene TRBJ1-1, with D possibly TRBD1 on 5 matching bases. The CDR3 is CASSWGPEAEAFF. Here the CDR3 DNA reads TGTGCCAGCAGTTGGGGACCGGAAGCTGAAGCTTTCTTT. The variable domain in full, with the rest retrieved from reference TRBV2 and TRBJ1-1, is EPEVTQTPSHQVTQMGQEVILRCVPISNHLYFYWYRQILGQKVEFLVSFYNNEISEKSEIFDDQFSVERPDGSNFTLKIRSTKLEDSAMYFCASSWGPEAEAFFGQGTRLTVV.